These T cell receptor beta chains were read from a single sample in a study of T cells after yellow fever vaccination. Each CDR3 protein is one row after TCRdb ran MiXCR on the 5' RACE reads. The sample lists about 200,000 distinct CDR3 sequences, 3% to 4% occurring once. The sequences come from CD4+ T cells sorted from PBMCs, collected 10 days after the yellow fever booster vaccination. Receptors were obtained from a man younger than 35 who received the YFV17D yellow fever vaccine. The CDR3 runs from the conserved cysteine through the conserved F or W. A D gene is named only where the DNA matches it firmly. For some rows the clone size is stated as once, few or many, or as a class when expanded; others skip it.

TRBV6-2/TRBV6-3	many	TRBD1	TRBJ1-1	TGTGCCAGCAGTCCTGACAGGGCGAACACTGAAGCTTTCTTT	CASSPDRANTEAFF
TRBV7-2	many	TRBD1	TRBJ2-1	TGTGCCAGCAGCCCTTACAGGGGGCTGGAGTACAATGAGCAGTTCTTC	CASSPYRGLEYNEQFF
TRBV10-3	many	TRBD1	TRBJ2-5	TGTGCCATCAGTGAGTCGACACCACAGGGGGCCGCCAGCGAAGAGACCCAGTACTTC	CAISESTPQGAASEETQYF
TRBV20-1	-	-	TRBJ2-1	TGCAGTGCTTCGGACAGGAGGGACAATGAGCAGTTCTTC	CSASDRRDNEQFF
TRBV20-1	few	-	TRBJ2-5	TGCAGTGCTATTAAACAGGGTGGGGAGACCCAGTACTTC	CSAIKQGGETQYF
TRBV5-1	many	-	TRBJ2-1	TGCGCCAGCAGCTTGGTTTTAAGTAATGAGCAGTTCTTC	CASSLVLSNEQFF
TRBV5-1	many	TRBD1	TRBJ2-5	TGCGCCAGCAGCTTGGGGGACAGGGGGCAAGCGGGCCAAGAGACCCAGTACTTC	CASSLGDRGQAGQETQYF
TRBV18	many	TRBD1	TRBJ2-2	TGTGCCAGCTCACTGGGACAGCCTAGCGGGGAGCTGTTTTTT	CASSLGQPSGELFF
TRBV20-1	many	-	TRBJ2-3	TGCAGTGCTAACAACGTGGGGGCAGATACGCAGTATTTT	CSANNVGADTQYF
TRBV21-1	many	-	TRBJ2-7	TGTGCCAGCAGCAAATCTGGGAGCCGGAGCGACTACGAGCAGTACTTC	CASSKSGSRSDYEQYF
TRBV5-5	many	TRBD1	TRBJ2-3	TGTGCCACCACAGGGGATCCTGGGGGTACGCAGTATTTT	CATTGDPGGTQYF
TRBV7-3	-	-	TRBJ1-2	TGTGCCAGCAGCTTATTAGGGGGAGCTAACTATGGCTACACCTTC	CASSLLGGANYGYTF
TRBV7-2	many	-	TRBJ1-6	TGTGCCAGCAGCCCCCGGGCGGGAGACCTTTCACCCCTCCACTTT	CASSPRAGDLSPLHF
TRBV5-1	many	TRBD1	TRBJ1-2	TGCGCCAGCAGCCGAACAGGGGATTATGGCTACACCTTC	CASSRTGDYGYTF
TRBV3-1	few	-	TRBJ2-5	TGTGCCAGCAGCCAAGATCACGGGGAGACCCAGTACTTC	CASSQDHGETQYF
TRBV7-9	many	TRBD1	TRBJ2-2	TGTGCCAGCAGCCGAGGGACAGGGGGAACCGGGGAGCTGTTTTTT	CASSRGTGGTGELFF
TRBV5-4	-	TRBD2	TRBJ2-5	TGTGCCAGCAGCCCAAGGACTAGCGGGGGGGCACTGGAGACCCAGTACTTC	CASSPRTSGGALETQYF
TRBV11-2	few	-	TRBJ2-5	TGTGCCAGCAGCCGGACGACGAAGGAGACCCAGTACTTC	CASSRTTKETQYF
TRBV5-1	-	-	TRBJ1-6	TGCGCCAGCAGCTTTTCAGCGGGCCTTAATTCACCCCTCCACTTT	CASSFSAGLNSPLHF
TRBV7-8	-	-	TRBJ1-2	TGTGCCAGCAGCCTAGGGTTACATAACTATGGCTACACCTTC	CASSLGLHNYGYTF
TRBV5-1	many	TRBD1	TRBJ1-2	TGCGCCAGCAGCCCGGGACAGGGTGAGGGCTACACCTTC	CASSPGQGEGYTF
TRBV4-3	many	-	TRBJ2-5	TGCGCCAGCTCCAGGGTTGTTGGTGGAGAGACCCAGTACTTC	CASSRVVGGETQYF
TRBV25-1	-	TRBD2	TRBJ2-1	TGTGCCAGCAGTGAATTACGGGGGGGCCCATACAATGAGCAGTTCTTC	CASSELRGGPYNEQFF
TRBV28	few	-	TRBJ1-6	TGTGCCAGCAGTTTATTTCGCTATAATTCACCCCTCCACTTT	CASSLFRYNSPLHF
TRBV2	few	TRBD2	TRBJ2-1	TGTGCCAGCAGAGGACTAGCCGGCGCCTACAATGAGCAGTTCTTC	CASRGLAGAYNEQFF
TRBV6-2/TRBV6-3	-	TRBD2	TRBJ2-1	TGTGCCAGCAGTTCAGGACTAGCGGGGGAAGGTGAGCAGTTCTTC	CASSSGLAGEGEQFF
TRBV5-1	-	-	TRBJ2-1	TGCGCCAGCAGCTTGCTGGGGAACGATGAGCAGTTCTTC	CASSLLGNDEQFF
TRBV18	many	-	TRBJ2-7	TGTGCCAGCTCGCCCCCTGGGGTATGGGAGCAGTACTTC	CASSPPGVWEQYF
TRBV6-5	many	-	TRBJ1-1	TGTGCCAGCAGTTCCCCACACTCCCAGGGAACTGAAGCTTTCTTT	CASSSPHSQGTEAFF
TRBV6-1	-	-	TRBJ1-2	TGTGCCAGCAGCCAACGGGGCCGCCGGACGGGCTACACCTTC	CASSQRGRRTGYTF
TRBV15	many	-	TRBJ1-1	TGTGCCACCAGCAGGCAAAAGTACACTGAAGCTTTCTTT	CATSRQKYTEAFF
TRBV11-2	many	-	TRBJ2-3	TGTGCCAGCAGCTTAAACTCCCGGAGGGATACGCAGTATTTT	CASSLNSRRDTQYF
TRBV5-1	many	TRBD1	TRBJ1-6	TGCGCCAGCAGTCGGGACAGCAATAATTCACCCCTCCACTTT	CASSRDSNNSPLHF
TRBV9	many	-	TRBJ2-1	TGTGCCAGCGGCGGCTCTAGGGCGTACAATGAGCAGTTCTTC	CASGGSRAYNEQFF
TRBV5-1	-	TRBD1	TRBJ2-2	TGCGCCAGCAGCGAGGGACAGGGGGTTGCCGGGGAGCTGTTTTTT	CASSEGQGVAGELFF
TRBV10-1	-	-	TRBJ2-3	TGCGCCAGCAGTCGGGTCCTACAGCGAGATACGCAGTATTTT	CASSRVLQRDTQYF
TRBV7-9	few	-	TRBJ1-1	TGTGCCAGCAGCTTGAGCGGGGGTGTGAACACTGAAGCTTTCTTT	CASSLSGGVNTEAFF
TRBV12-3/TRBV12-4	many	-	TRBJ1-2	TGTGCCAGCAGTTTGCGTGGCCGGAGAAACTATGGCTACACCTTC	CASSLRGRRNYGYTF
TRBV7-2	-	-	TRBJ2-1	TGTGCCAGAGGGGGGGCCTACATTGAGCAGTTCTTC	CARGGAYIEQFF
TRBV29-1	few	TRBD1	TRBJ1-2	TGCAGCGTTATCCTGCTGGACAGGGGCGGAGGTGGCTACACCTTC	CSVILLDRGGGGYTF
TRBV7-2	many	-	TRBJ2-7	TGTGCCAGCAGGCGGGACGGCTCCTACGAGCAGTACTTC	CASRRDGSYEQYF
TRBV7-8	-	-	TRBJ2-1	TGTGCCAGCAGTACGGGGGGCCGGGGCTACAATGAGCAGTTCTTC	CASSTGGRGYNEQFF
TRBV5-1	-	-	TRBJ1-5	TGCGCCAGCAGCTTGGATCCGGGCAGCAATCAGCCCCAGCATTTT	CASSLDPGSNQPQHF